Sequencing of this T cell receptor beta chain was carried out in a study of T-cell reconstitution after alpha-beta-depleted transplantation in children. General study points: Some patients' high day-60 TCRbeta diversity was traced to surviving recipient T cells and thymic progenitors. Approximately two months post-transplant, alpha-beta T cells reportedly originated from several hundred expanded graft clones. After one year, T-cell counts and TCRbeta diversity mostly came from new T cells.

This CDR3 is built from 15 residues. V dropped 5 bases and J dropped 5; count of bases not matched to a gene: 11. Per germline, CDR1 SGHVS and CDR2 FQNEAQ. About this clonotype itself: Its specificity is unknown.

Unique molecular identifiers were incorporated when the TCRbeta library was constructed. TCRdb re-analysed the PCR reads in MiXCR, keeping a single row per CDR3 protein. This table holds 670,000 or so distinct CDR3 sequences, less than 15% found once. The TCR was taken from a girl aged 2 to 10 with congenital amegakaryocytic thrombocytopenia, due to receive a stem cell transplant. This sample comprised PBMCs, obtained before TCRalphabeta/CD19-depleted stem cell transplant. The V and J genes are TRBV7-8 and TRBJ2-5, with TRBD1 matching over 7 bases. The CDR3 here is CASSDAGGVRETQYF. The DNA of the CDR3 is TGTGCCAGCAGCGACGCAGGGGGTGTACGGGAGACCCAGTACTTC.